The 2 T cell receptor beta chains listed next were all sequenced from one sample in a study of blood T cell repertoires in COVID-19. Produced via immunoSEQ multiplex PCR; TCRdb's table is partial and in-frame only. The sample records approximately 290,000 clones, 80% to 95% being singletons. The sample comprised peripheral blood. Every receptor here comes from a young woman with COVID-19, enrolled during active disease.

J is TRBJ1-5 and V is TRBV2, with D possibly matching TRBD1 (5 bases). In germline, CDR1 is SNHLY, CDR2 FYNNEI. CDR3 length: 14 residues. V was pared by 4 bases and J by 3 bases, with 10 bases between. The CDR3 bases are TGTGCCAGCAGTGTGGACAATACCAATCAGCCCCAGCATTTT. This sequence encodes CASSVDNTNQPQHF. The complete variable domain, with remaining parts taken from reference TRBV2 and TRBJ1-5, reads EPEVTQTPSHQVTQMGQEVILRCVPISNHLYFYWYRQILGQKVEFLVSFYNNEISEKSEIFDDQFSVERPDGSNFTLKIRSTKLEDSAMYFCASSVDNTNQPQHFGDGTRLSIL.

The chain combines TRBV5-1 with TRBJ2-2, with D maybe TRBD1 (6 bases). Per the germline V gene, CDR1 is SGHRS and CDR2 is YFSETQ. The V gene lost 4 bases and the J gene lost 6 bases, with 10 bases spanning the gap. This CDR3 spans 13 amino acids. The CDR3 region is CASSPEGAGELFF. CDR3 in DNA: TGCGCCAGCAGCCCCGAGGGGGCCGGGGAGCTGTTTTTT.